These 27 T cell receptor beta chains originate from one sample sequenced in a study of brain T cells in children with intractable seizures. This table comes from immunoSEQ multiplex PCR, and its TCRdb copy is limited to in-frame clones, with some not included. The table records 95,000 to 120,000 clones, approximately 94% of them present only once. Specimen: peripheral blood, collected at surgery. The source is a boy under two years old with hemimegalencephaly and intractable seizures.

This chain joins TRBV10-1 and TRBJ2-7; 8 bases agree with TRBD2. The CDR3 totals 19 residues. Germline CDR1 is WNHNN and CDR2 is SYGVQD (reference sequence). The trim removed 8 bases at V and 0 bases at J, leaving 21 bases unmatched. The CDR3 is CASPPDPPSGSQSSYEQYF. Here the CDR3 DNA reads TGCGCCAGCCCCCCGGACCCCCCCAGCGGGAGCCAATCCTCCTACGAGCAGTACTTC.

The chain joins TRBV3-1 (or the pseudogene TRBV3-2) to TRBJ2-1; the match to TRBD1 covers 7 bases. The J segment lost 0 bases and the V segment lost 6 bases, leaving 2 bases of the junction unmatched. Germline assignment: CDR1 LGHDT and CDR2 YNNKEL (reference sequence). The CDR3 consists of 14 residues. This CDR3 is CASSQGVSYNEQFF. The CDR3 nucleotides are TGTGCCAGCAGTCAGGGGGTCTCCTACAATGAGCAGTTCTTC.

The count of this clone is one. The CDR3 protein is CASSPPYRGSGNTIYF. CDR3 in DNA: TGTGCCAGCTCACCACCCTACAGGGGCTCTGGAAACACCATATATTTT. V gene TRBV18 combines with J gene TRBJ1-3; 7 nucleotides line up with TRBD1. Trimming at V came to 0 bases and at J to 0 bases, leaving 2 bases not matched to a gene. Germline V lookup: CDR1 KGHSH, CDR2 LQKENI. CDR3 length equals 16 residues.

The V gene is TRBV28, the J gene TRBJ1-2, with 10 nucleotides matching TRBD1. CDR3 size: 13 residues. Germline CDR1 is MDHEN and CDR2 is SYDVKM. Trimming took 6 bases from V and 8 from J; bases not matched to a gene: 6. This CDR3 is CASRPGQGGGYTF. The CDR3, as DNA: TGTGCCAGCAGACCCGGACAGGGGGGAGGCTACACCTTC.

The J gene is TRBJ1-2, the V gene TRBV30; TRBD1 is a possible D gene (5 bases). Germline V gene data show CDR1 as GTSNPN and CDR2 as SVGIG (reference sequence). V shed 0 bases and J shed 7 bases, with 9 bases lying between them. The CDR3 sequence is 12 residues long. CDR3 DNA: TGTGCCTGGAGTGTACGGGGGGGTGGCTACACCTTC. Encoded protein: CAWSVRGGGYTF.

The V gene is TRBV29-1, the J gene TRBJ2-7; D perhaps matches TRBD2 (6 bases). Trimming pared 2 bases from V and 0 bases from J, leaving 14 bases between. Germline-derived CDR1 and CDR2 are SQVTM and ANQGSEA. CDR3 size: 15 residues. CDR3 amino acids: CSVERRGASSYEQYF. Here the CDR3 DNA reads TGCAGCGTTGAAAGGCGCGGGGCTAGCTCCTACGAGCAGTACTTC.

CDR3 DNA sequence: TGCGCCAGCAGCTCACTAGCGGGAGGGGGGGAGACCCAGTACTTC. As protein: CASSSLAGGGETQYF. This chain joins TRBV5-1 and TRBJ2-5; 13 bases agree with TRBD2. Germline lookup yields CDR1 SGHRS and CDR2 YFSETQ. The CDR3 runs 15 residues. V shed 3 bases and J 5 bases; nucleotides not matched to a gene: 4.

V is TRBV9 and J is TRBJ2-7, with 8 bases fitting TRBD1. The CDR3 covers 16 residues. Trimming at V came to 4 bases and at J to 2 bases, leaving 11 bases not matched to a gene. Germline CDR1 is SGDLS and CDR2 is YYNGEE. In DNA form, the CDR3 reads TGTGCCAGCAGCCCCCAGGGGGGACAGGCCCCCTACGAGCAGTACTTC. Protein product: CASSPQGGQAPYEQYF. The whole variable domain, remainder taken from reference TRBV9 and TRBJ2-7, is DSGVTQTPKHLITATGQRVTLRCSPRSGDLSVYWYQQSLDQGLQFLIQYYNGEERAKGNILERFSAQQFPDLHSELNLSSLELGDSALYFCASSPQGGQAPYEQYFGPGTRLTVT.

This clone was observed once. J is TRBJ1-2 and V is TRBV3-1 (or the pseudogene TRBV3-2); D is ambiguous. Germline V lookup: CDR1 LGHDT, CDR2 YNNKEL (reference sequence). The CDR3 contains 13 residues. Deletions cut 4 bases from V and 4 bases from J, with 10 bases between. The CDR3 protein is CASSRGRSYGYTF. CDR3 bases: TGTGCCAGCAGCCGTGGCAGATCCTATGGCTACACCTTC.

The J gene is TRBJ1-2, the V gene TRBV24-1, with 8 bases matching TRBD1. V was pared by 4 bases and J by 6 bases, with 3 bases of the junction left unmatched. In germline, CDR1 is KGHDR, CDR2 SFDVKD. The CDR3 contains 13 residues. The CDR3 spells CATSEGQAHGYTF. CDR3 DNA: TGTGCCACCAGTGAGGGACAGGCTCATGGCTACACCTTC.

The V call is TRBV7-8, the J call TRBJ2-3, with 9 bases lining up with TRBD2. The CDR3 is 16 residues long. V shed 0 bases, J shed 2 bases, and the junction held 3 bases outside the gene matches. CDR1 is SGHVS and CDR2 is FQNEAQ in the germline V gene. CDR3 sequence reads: CASSLALAGLTDTQYF. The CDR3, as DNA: TGTGCCAGCAGCTTAGCGCTAGCGGGGCTCACAGATACGCAGTATTTT.

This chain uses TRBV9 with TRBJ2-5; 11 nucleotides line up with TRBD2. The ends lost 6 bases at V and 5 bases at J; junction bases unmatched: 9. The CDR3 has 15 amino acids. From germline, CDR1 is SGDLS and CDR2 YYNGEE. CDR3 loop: CASNPSGRSQETQYF. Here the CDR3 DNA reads TGTGCCAGCAACCCTAGCGGGAGGTCCCAGGAGACCCAGTACTTC.

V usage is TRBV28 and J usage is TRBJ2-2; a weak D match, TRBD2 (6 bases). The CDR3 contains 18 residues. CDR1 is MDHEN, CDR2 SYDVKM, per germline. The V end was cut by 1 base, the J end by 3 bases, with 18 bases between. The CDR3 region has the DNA TGTGCCAGCAGTTTATATTATTCCGGGAGTAGCTACACCGGGGAGCTGTTTTTT. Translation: CASSLYYSGSSYTGELFF.

CDR3 coding DNA: TGCGCCAGCAGCGTTGGTGGGACAGGGGTAGCCTACGAGCAGTACTTC. Translation: CASSVGGTGVAYEQYF. The chain combines TRBV5-1 with TRBJ2-7; 10 nucleotides agree with TRBD1. The V gene's germline CDR1 is SGHRS and CDR2 YFSETQ. V was pared by 4 bases and J by 2 bases, with 9 bases of the junction left unmatched. The CDR3 length is 16 residues.

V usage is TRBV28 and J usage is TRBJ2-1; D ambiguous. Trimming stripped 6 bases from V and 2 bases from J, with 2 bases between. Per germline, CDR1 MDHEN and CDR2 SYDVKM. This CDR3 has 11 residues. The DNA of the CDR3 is TGTGCCAGCAGCCCCTACAATGAGCAGTTCTTC. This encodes CASSPYNEQFF.

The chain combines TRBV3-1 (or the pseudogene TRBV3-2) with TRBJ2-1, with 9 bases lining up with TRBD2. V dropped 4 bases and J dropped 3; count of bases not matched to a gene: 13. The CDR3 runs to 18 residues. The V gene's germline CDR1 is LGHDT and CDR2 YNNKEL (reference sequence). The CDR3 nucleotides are TGTGCCAGCAGCCGACTACTGGCGGGAGGGCCACTCTACAATGAGCAGTTCTTC. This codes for CASSRLLAGGPLYNEQFF.

The CDR3: CASSQGILEQETQYF. The CDR3 coding sequence is TGTGCCAGCAGCCAAGGTATTTTGGAGCAAGAGACCCAGTACTTC. The V gene is TRBV3-1 (or the pseudogene TRBV3-2), the J gene TRBJ2-5; no firm D call. The CDR3 is 15 amino acids. Trimming cost V 1 base and J 2 bases, with 11 bases left between them. From germline, CDR1 is LGHDT and CDR2 YNNKEL (reference sequence).

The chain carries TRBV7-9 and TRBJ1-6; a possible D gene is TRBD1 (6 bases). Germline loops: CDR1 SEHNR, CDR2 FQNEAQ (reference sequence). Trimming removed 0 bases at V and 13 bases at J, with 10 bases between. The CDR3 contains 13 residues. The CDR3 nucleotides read TGTGCCAGCAGCTTAGCGACACAGGGTCCCCTCCACTTT. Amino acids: CASSLATQGPLHF.

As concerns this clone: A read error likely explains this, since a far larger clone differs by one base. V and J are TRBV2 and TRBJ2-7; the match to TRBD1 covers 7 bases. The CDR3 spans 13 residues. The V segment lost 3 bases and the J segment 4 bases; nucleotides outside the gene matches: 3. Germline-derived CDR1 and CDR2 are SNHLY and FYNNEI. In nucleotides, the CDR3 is TGTGCCAGCAGTGATACAGGGGTGTACGAGCAGTACTTC. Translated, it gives CASSDTGVYEQYF.

The CDR3 bases are TGTGCCTGGAGAGATACAGGGTCTCGGGGCTACACCTTC. Its translation: CAWRDTGSRGYTF. V and J are TRBV30 and TRBJ1-2; weak D call: TRBD1 (6 bases). Trimming left V 3 bases short and J 8 bases short, with 16 bases between. Looked up from germline, CDR1 is GTSNPN and CDR2 is SVGIG (reference sequence). The CDR3 is 13 residues long. Full variable domain (remainder filled in from reference TRBV30 and TRBJ1-2): SQTIHQWPATLVQPVGSPLSLECTVEGTSNPNLYWYRQAAGRGLQLLFYSVGIGQISSEVPQNLSASRPQDRQFILSSKKLLLSDSGFYLCAWRDTGSRGYTFGSGTRLTVV.

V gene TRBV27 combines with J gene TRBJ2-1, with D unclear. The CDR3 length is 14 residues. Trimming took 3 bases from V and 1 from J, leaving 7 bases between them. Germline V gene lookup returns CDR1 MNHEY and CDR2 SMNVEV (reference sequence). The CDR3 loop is CASSFVTSYNEQFF. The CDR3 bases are TGTGCCAGCAGTTTCGTAACTTCCTACAATGAGCAGTTCTTC.

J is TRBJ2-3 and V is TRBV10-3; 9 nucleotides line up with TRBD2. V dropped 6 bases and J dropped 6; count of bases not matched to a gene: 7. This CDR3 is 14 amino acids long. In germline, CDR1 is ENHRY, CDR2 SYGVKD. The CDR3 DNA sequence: TGTGCCATCAGGACTAGCGGTGGGTCGGATACGCAGTATTTT. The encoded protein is CAIRTSGGSDTQYF.

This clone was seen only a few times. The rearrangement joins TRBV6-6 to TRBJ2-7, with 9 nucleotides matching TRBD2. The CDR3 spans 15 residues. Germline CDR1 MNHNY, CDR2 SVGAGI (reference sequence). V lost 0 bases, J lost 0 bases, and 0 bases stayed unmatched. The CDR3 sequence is CASSYSSGSSYEQYF. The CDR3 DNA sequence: TGTGCCAGCAGTTACTCTAGCGGGAGCTCCTACGAGCAGTACTTC.

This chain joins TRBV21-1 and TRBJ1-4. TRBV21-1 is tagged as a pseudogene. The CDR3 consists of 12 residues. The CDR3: CASSKYSAELFF. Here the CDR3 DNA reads TGTGCCAGCAGCAAATATTCGGCAGAACTGTTTTTT.

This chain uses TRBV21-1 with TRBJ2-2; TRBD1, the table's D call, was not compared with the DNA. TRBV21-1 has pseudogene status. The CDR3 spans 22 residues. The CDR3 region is CASSKERVYGTEGGANTGELFF. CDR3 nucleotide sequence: TGTGCCAGCAGCAAAGAAAGAGTTTACGGGACAGAGGGTGGTGCGAACACCGGGGAGCTGTTTTTT.

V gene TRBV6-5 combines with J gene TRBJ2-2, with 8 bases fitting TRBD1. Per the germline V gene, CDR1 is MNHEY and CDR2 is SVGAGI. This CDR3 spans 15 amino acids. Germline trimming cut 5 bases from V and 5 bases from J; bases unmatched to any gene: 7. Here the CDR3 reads CASSTRQGRTGELFF. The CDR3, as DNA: TGTGCCAGCAGTACCCGACAGGGGAGGACCGGGGAGCTGTTTTTT.

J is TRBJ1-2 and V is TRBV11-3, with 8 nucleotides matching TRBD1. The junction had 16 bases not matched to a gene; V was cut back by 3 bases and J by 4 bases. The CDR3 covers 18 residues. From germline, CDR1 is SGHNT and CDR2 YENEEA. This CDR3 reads CASSFHRHRQDRVYGYTF. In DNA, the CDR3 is TGTGCCAGCAGCTTCCACCGCCACCGCCAGGACAGGGTCTATGGCTACACCTTC.